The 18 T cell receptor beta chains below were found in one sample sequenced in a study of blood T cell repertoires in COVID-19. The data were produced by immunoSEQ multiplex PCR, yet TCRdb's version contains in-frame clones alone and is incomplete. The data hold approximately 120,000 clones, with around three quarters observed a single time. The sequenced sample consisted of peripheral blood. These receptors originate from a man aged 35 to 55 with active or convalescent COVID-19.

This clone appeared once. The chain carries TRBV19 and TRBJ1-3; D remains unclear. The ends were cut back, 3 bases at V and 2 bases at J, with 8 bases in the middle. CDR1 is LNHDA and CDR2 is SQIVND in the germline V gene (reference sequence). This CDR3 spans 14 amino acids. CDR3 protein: CASSIGVAGNTIYF. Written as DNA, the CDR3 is TGTGCCAGTAGTATCGGGGTAGCTGGAAACACCATATATTTT.

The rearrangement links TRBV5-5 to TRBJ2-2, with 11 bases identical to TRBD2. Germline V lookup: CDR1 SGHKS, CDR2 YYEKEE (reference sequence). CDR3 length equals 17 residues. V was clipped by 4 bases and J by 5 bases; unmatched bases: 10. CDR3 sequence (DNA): TGTGCCAGCAGCGCTGGGACTAGCGGAAGGGGGACCGGGGAGCTGTTTTTT. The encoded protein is CASSAGTSGRGTGELFF.

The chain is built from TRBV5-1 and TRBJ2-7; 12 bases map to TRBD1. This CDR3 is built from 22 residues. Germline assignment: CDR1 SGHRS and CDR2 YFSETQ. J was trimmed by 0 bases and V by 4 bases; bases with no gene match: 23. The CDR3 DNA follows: TGCGCCAGCAGCAAAAGCCACTACACGGGGACAGGGGGCACACCCGTCTCCTACGAGCAGTACTTC. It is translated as CASSKSHYTGTGGTPVSYEQYF. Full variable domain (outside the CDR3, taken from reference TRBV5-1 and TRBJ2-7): KAGVTQTPRYLIKTRGQQVTLSCSPISGHRSVSWYQQTPGQGLQFLFEYFSETQRNKGNFPGRFSGRQFSNSRSEMNVSTLELGDSALYLCASSKSHYTGTGGTPVSYEQYFGPGTRLTVT.

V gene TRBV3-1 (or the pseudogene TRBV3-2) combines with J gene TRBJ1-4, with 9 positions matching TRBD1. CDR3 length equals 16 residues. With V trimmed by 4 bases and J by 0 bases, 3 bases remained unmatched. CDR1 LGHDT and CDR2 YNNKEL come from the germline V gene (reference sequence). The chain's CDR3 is CASSRDRGATNEKLFF. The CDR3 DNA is TGTGCCAGCAGCCGAGACAGGGGGGCAACTAATGAAAAACTGTTTTTT.

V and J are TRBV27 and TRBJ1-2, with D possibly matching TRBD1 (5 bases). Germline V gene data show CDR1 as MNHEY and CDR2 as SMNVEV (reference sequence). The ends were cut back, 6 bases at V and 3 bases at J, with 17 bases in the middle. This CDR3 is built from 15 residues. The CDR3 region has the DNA TGTGCCAGCAGGGAAATTGGGGGGGTCGACTATGGCTACACCTTC. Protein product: CASREIGGVDYGYTF.

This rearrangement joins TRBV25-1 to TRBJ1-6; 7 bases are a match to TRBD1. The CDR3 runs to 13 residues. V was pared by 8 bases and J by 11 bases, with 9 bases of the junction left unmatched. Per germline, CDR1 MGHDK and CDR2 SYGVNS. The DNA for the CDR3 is TGTGCCAGCGGCGCAGGGGGTAGGACACCCCTCCACTTT. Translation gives CASGAGGRTPLHF.

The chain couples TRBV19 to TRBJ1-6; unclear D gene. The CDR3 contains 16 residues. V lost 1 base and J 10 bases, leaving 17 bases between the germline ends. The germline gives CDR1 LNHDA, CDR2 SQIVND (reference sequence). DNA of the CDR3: TGTGCCAGTAGTATAGCTTCCGAATACCTAGGATCACCCCTCCACTTT. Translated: CASSIASEYLGSPLHF.

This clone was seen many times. The DNA of the CDR3 is TGTGCCAGCAGCTTGGGAGCTAGCTGGGAGACCCAGTACTTC. Amino acid sequence: CASSLGASWETQYF. The rearrangement joins TRBV5-4 to TRBJ2-5, with a possible D match to TRBD2 (5 bases). V was trimmed by 0 bases and J by 5 bases, leaving 11 bases between them. Germline lookup yields CDR1 SGHNT and CDR2 YYREEE (reference sequence). The length of the CDR3 is 14 residues.

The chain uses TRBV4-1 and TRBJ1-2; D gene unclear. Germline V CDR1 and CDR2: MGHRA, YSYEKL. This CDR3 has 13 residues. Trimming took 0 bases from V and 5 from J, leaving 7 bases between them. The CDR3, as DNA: TGCGCCAGCAGCCAAGATACAGTTTATGGCTACACCTTC. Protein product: CASSQDTVYGYTF.

The CDR3 sequence is CASSGNRNTGELFF. The CDR3 DNA sequence: TGTGCCAGCAGTGGAAACAGGAACACCGGGGAGCTGTTTTTT. The chain recombines TRBV25-1 with TRBJ2-2; D gene unclear. The ends were cut back, 4 bases at V and 1 base at J, with 7 bases in the middle. The germline V gene encodes CDR1 MGHDK and CDR2 SYGVNS. The CDR3 sequence is 14 residues long.

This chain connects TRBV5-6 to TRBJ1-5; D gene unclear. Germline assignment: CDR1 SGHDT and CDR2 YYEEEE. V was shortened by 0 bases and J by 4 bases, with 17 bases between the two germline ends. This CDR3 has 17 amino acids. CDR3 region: CASSLGNGPGGNQPQHF. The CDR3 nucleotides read TGTGCCAGCAGCTTGGGTAACGGGCCGGGAGGAAATCAGCCCCAGCATTTT.

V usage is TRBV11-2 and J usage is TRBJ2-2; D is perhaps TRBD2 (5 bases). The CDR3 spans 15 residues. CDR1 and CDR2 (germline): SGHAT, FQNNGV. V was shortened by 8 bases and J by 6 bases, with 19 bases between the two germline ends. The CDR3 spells CASSLTDSKPGELFF. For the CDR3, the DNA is TGTGCCAGCTCTTTGACGGACTCAAAACCCGGGGAGCTGTTTTTT. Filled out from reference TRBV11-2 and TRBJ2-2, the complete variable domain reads EAGVAQSPRYKIIEKRQSVAFWCNPISGHATLYWYQQILGQGPKLLIQFQNNGVVDDSQLPKDRFSAERLKGVDSTLKIQPAKLEDSAVYLCASSLTDSKPGELFFGEGSRLTVL.

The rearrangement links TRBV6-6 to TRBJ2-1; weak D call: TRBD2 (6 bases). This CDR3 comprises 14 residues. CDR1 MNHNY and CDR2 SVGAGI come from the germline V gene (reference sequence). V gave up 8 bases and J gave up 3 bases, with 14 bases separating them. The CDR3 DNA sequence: TGTGCCAGCCGGGACTCCGGTAGCTACAATGAGCAGTTCTTC. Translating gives CASRDSGSYNEQFF.

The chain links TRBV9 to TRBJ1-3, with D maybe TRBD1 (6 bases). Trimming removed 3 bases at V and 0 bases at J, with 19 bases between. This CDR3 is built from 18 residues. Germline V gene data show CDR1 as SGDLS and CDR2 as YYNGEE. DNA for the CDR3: TGTGCCAGCAGCGATCCCTCCGGGACATCGAGCTCTGGAAACACCATATATTTT. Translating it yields CASSDPSGTSSSGNTIYF.

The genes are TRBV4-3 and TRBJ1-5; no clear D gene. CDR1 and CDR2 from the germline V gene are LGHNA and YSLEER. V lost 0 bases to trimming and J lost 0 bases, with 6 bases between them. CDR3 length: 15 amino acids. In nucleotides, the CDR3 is TGCGCCAGCAGCCAAGACAGGTATAGCAATCAGCCCCAGCATTTT. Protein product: CASSQDRYSNQPQHF.

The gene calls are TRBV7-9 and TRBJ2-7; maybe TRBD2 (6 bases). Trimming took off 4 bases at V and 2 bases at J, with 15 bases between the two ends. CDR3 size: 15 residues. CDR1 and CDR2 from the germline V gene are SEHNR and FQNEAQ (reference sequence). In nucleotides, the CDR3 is TGTGCCAGCAGCTCGGGGGAAGGGGTCACCTACGAGCAGTACTTC. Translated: CASSSGEGVTYEQYF.

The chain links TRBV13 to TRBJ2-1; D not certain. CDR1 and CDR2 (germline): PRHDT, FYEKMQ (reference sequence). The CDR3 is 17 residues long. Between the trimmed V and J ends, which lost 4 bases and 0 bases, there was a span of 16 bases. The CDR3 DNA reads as TGTGCCAGCAGCTCAACCTTCAGCGAGAGCTCCTACAATGAGCAGTTCTTC. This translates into CASSSTFSESSYNEQFF.

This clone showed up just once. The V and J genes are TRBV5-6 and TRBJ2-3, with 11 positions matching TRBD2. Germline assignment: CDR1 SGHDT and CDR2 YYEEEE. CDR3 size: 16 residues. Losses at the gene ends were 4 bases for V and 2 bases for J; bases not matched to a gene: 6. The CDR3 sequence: CASSPTSGVSTDTQYF. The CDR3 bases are TGTGCCAGCAGCCCGACTAGCGGGGTCTCCACAGATACGCAGTATTTT.